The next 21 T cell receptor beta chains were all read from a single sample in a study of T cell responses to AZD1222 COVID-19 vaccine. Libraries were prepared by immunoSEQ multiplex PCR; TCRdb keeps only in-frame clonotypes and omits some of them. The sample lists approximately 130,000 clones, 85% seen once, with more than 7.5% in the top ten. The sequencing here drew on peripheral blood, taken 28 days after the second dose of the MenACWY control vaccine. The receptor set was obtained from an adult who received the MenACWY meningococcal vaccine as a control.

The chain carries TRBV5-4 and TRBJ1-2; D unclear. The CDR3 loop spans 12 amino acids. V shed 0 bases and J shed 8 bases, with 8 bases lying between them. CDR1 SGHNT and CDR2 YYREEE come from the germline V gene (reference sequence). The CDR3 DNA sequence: TGTGCCAGCAGCTTGGATCTTGGAGGCTACACCTTC. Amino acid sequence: CASSLDLGGYTF.

The CDR3 reads CASSLARQGNEKLFF. The DNA of the CDR3 is TGTGCCAGCAGCTTAGCCCGACAGGGTAATGAAAAACTGTTTTTT. V is TRBV7-2 and J is TRBJ1-4, with 7 bases aligning to TRBD1. The CDR3 sequence is 15 residues long. Germline loops: CDR1 SGHTA, CDR2 FQGNSA. V lost 0 bases, J lost 4 bases, and 2 bases stayed unmatched. The variable domain in full, completed from reference TRBV7-2 and TRBJ1-4, reads GAGVSQSPSNKVTEKGKDVELRCDPISGHTALYWYRQSLGQGLEFLIYFQGNSAPDKSGLPSDRFSAERTGGSVSTLTIQRTQQEDSAVYLCASSLARQGNEKLFFGSGTQLSVL.

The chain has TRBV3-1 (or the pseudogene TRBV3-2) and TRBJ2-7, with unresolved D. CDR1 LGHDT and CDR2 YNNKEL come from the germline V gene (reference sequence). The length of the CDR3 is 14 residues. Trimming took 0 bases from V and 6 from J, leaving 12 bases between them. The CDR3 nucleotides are TGTGCCAGCAGCCAAGAGATCCGGTTGAGCGAGCAGTACTTC. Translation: CASSQEIRLSEQYF.

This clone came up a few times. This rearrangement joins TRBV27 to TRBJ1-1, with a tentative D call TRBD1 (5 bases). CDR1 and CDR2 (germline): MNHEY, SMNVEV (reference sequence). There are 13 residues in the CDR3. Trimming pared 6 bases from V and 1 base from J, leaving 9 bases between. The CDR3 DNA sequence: TGTGCCAGCAGATTCCAGGGGAACACTGAAGCTTTCTTT. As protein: CASRFQGNTEAFF.

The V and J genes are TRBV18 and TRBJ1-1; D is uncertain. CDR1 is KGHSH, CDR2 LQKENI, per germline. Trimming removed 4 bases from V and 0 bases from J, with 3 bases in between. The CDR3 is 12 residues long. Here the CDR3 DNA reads TGTGCCAGCTCACGAGTGAACACTGAAGCTTTCTTT. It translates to CASSRVNTEAFF.

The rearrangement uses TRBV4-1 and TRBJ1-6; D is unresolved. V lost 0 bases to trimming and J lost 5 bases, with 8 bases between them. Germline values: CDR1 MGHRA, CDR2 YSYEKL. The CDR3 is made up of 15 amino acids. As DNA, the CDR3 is TGCGCCAGCAGCCAAGATAGGATTAATAATTCACCCCTCCACTTT. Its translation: CASSQDRINNSPLHF.

CDR3 nucleotide sequence: TGTGCCAGTAGTACTAGACAGGGAAACACTGAAGCTTTCTTT. This gives the protein CASSTRQGNTEAFF. The gene calls are TRBV19 and TRBJ1-1, with 7 nucleotides matching TRBD1. With V trimmed by 4 bases and J by 2 bases, 4 bases remained unmatched. The CDR3 has 14 residues. In germline, CDR1 is LNHDA, CDR2 SQIVND (reference sequence).

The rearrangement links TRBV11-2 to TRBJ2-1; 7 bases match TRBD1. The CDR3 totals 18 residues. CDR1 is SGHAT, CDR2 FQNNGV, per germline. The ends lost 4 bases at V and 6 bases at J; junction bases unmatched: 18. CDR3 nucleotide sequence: TGTGCCAGCAGCTCCTATAACAAAGAAAGGGGGCGAGCCAATGAGCAGTTCTTC. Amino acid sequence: CASSSYNKERGRANEQFF.

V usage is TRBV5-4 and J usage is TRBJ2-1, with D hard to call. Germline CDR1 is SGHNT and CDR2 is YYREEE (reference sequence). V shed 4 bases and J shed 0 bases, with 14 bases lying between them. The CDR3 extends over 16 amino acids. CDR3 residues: CASSPGGTVSYNEQFF. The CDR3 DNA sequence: TGTGCCAGCAGCCCCGGTGGTACGGTCTCCTACAATGAGCAGTTCTTC.

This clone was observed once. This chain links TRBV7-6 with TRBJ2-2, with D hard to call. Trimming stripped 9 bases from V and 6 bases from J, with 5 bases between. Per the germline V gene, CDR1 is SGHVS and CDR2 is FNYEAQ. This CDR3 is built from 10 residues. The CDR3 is CARHSGELFF. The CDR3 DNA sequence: TGTGCCAGACACTCCGGGGAGCTGTTTTTT.

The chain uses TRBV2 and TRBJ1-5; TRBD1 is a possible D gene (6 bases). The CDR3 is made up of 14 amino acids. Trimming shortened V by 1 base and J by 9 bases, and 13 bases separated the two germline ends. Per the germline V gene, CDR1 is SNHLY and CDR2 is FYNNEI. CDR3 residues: CASSEEGGEVPQHF. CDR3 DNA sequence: TGTGCCAGCAGTGAAGAGGGGGGCGAGGTGCCCCAGCATTTT.

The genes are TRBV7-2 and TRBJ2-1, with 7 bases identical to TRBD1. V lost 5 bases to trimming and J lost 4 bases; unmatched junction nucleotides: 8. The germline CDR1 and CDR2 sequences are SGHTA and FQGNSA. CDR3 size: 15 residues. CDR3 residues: CASSPTGSRYNEQFF. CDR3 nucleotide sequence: TGTGCCAGCAGCCCGACAGGGAGTCGTTACAATGAGCAGTTCTTC. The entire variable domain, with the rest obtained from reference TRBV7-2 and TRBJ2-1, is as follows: GAGVSQSPSNKVTEKGKDVELRCDPISGHTALYWYRQSLGQGLEFLIYFQGNSAPDKSGLPSDRFSAERTGGSVSTLTIQRTQQEDSAVYLCASSPTGSRYNEQFFGPGTRLTVL.

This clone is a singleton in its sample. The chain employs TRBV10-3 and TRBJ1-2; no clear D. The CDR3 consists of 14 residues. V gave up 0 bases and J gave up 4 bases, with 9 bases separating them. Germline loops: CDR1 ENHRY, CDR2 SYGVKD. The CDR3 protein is CAISESEGIYGYTF. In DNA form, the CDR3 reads TGTGCCATCAGTGAGTCGGAAGGGATCTATGGCTACACCTTC.

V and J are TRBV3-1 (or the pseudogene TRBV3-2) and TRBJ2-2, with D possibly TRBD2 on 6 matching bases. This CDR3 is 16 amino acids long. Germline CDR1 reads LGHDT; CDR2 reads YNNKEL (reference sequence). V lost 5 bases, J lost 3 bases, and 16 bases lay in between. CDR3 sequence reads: CASSEPGTFYTGELFF. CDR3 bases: TGTGCCAGCAGCGAACCCGGGACTTTCTACACCGGGGAGCTGTTTTTT.

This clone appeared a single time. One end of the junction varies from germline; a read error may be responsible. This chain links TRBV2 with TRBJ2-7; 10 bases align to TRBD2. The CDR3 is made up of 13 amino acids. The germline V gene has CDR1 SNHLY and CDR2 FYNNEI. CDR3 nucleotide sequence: TGTGCCAGCAGTGTCGGACTAGCGGCCCGAGGGGACTTC. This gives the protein CASSVGLAARGDF.

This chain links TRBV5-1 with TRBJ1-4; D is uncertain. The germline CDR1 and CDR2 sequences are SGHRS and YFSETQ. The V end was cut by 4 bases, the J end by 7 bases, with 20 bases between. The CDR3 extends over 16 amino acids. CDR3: CASSDESLGGGEKLFF. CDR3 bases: TGCGCCAGCAGCGACGAAAGCCTCGGAGGCGGTGAAAAACTGTTTTTT.

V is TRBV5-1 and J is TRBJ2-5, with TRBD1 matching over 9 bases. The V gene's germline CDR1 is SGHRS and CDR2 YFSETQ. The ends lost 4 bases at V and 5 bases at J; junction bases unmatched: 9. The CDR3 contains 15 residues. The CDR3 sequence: CASSPGTGKWETQYF. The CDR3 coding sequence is TGCGCCAGCAGCCCGGGGACAGGGAAATGGGAGACCCAGTACTTC.

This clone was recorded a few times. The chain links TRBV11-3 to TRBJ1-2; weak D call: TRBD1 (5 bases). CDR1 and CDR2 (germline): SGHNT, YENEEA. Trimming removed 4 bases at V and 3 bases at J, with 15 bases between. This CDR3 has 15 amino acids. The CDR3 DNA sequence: TGTGCCAGCAGCTCCTATGGGGACGGTGACTATGGCTACACCTTC. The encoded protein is CASSSYGDGDYGYTF. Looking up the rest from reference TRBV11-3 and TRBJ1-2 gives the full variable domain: EAGVVQSPRYKIIEKKQPVAFWCNPISGHNTLYWYLQNLGQGPELLIRYENEEAVDDSQLPKDRFSAERLKGVDSTLKIQPAELGDSAVYLCASSSYGDGDYGYTFGSGTRLTVV.

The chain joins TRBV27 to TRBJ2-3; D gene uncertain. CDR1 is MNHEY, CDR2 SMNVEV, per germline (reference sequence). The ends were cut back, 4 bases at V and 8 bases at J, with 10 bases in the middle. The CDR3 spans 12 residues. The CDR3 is CASSYRPPTQYF. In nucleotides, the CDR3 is TGTGCCAGCAGTTATCGCCCCCCTACGCAGTATTTT.

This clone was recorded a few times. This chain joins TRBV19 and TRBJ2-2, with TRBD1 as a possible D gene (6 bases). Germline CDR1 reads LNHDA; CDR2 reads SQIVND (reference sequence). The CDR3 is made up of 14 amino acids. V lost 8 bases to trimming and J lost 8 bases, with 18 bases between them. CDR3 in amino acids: CASSVTGPNGELFF. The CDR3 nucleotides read TGTGCCAGTTCCGTGACAGGTCCTAATGGGGAGCTGTTTTTT.

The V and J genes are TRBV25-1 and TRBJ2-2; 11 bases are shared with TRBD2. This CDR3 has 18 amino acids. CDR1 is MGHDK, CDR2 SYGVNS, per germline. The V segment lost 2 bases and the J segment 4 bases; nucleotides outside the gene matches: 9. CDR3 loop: CASSEDFSGGARTGELFF. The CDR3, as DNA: TGTGCCAGCAGTGAAGATTTTAGCGGGGGGGCTCGCACCGGGGAGCTGTTTTTT.